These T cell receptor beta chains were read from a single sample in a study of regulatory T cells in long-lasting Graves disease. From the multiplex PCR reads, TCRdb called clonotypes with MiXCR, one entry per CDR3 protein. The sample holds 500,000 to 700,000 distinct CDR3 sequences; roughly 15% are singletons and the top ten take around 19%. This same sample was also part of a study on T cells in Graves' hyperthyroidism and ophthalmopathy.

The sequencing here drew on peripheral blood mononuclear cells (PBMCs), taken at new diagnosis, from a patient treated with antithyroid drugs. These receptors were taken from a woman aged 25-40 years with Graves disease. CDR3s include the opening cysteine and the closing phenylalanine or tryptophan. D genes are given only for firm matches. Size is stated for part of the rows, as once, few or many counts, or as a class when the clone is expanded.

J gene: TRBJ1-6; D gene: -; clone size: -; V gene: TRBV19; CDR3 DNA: TGTGCCGGAAGAAGGGATGGGTCCTATAATTCACCCCTCCACTTT; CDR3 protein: CAGRRDGSYNSPLHF
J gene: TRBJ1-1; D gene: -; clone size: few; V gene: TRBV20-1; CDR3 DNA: TGCACCACTGAGGGGGTGAACACTGAAGCTTTCTTT; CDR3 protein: CTTEGVNTEAFF
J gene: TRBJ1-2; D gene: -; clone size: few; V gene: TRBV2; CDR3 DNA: TGTGCCAGCAGTGAACGGGGGCCCCGGGGGGGTCGTGACTATGGCTACACCTTC; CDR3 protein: CASSERGPRGGRDYGYTF
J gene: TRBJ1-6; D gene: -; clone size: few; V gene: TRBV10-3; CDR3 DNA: TGTGCCAAAACCAGGTCACCCCTCCACTTT; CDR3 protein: CAKTRSPLHF
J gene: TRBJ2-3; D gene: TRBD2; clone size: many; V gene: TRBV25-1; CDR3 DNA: TGTGCCAGCAGTAAACTAGCGGAGGGAATAGATACGCAGTATTTT; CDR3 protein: CASSKLAEGIDTQYF
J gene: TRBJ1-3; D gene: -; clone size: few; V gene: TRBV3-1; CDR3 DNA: TGTGCCAGCAGCCAACCCGGAGGGGTTGGAAACACCATATATTTT; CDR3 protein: CASSQPGGVGNTIYF
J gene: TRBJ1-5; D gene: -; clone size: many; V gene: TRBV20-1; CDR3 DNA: TGCAGTGCCTCGCGGGGTAATCAGCCCCAGCATTTT; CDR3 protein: CSASRGNQPQHF
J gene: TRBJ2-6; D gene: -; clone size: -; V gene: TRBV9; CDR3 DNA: TGTGCCAGCAGCGGCGGCAGCCCTTTAGGTGGGGCCAACGTCCTGACTTTC; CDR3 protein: CASSGGSPLGGANVLTF
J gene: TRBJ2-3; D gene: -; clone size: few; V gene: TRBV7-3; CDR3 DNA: TGTGCCAGCAGCTTCGCCGGGACTTTTCTAGATACGCAGTATTTT; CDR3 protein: CASSFAGTFLDTQYF
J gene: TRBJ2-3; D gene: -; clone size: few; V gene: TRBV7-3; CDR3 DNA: TGTGCCAGCAGCTTATACGGGGTTCAACCAGATACGCAGTATTTT; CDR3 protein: CASSLYGVQPDTQYF
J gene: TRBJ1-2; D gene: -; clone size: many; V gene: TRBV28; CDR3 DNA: TGTGCCAGCAGGACCCCACAGGGTTCGTTTGGCTACACCTTC; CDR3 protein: CASRTPQGSFGYTF
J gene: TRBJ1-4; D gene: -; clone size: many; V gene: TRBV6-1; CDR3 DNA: TGTGCCAGCAGAGCACCGGGACCGATAAATGAAAAACTGTTTTTT; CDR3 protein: CASRAPGPINEKLFF
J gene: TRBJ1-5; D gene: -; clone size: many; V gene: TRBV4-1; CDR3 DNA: TGCGCCAGCAGCCAAGATCGGTTTCGGCCCAATCAGCCCCAGCATTTT; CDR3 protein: CASSQDRFRPNQPQHF
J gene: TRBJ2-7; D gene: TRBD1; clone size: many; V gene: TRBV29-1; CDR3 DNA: TGCAGCGTTGGTAGTAGCGGACAGGGGGCGCTGGAGGAGCAGTACTTC; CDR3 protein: CSVGSSGQGALEEQYF
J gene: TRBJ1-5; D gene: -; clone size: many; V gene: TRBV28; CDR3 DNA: TGTGCCAGCAGTTTACGGGACGGGGCCCCCCTCAATCAGCCCCAGCATTTT; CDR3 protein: CASSLRDGAPLNQPQHF
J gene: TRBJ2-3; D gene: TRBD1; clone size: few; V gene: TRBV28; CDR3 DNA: TGTGCCAGCAGTTCGCCGGGACAGGCCCTCACAGATACGCAGTATTTT; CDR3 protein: CASSSPGQALTDTQYF
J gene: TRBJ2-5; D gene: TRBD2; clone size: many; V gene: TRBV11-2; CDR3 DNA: TGTGCCAGCAGCTTAGGACTAGCGGGATCTGCGGAGACCCAGTACTTC; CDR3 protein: CASSLGLAGSAETQYF
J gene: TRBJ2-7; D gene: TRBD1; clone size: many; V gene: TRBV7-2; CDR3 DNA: TGTGCCAGCAGCACGCAGGGGGCCGGCTACGAGCAGTACTTC; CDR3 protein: CASSTQGAGYEQYF
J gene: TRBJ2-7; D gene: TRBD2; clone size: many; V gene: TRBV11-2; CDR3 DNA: TGTGCCAGCAGCTCGACCCCCGAGGCCGGGACTAGATACGAGCAGTACTTC; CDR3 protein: CASSSTPEAGTRYEQYF
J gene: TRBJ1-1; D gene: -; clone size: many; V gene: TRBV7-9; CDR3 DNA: TGTGCCAGCAGCTTGGAGGAGAGTAACGCTGAAGCTTTCTTT; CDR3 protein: CASSLEESNAEAFF
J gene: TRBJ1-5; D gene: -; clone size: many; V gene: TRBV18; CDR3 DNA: TGTGCCAGCTCACTTTCAGGGCCCAATCAGCCCCAGCATTTT; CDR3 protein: CASSLSGPNQPQHF
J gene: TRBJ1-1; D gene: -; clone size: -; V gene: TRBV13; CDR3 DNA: TGTGCCAGCAGCCACCGGGACGGTGACACTGAAGCTTTCTTT; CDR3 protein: CASSHRDGDTEAFF
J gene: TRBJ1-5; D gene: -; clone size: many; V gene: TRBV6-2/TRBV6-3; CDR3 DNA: TGTGCCAGCAGTTACACAGCTGGGCAGCCCCAGCATTTT; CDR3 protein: CASSYTAGQPQHF
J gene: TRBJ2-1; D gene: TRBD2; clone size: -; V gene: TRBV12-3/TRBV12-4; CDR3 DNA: TGTGCCAGCAGCCAGAGCGGGAGAAGGGGGCAGTTCTTC; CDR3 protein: CASSQSGRRGQFF
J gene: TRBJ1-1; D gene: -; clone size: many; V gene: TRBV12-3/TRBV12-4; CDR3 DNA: TGTGCCAGCAGTACTCAACGGACAGTCGAAGCTTTCTTT; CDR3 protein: CASSTQRTVEAFF
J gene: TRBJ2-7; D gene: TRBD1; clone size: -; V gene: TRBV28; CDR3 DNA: TGTGCCAGCAGTTCCGGACAGGCCCCCTACGGGCAGTACTTC; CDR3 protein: CASSSGQAPYGQYF